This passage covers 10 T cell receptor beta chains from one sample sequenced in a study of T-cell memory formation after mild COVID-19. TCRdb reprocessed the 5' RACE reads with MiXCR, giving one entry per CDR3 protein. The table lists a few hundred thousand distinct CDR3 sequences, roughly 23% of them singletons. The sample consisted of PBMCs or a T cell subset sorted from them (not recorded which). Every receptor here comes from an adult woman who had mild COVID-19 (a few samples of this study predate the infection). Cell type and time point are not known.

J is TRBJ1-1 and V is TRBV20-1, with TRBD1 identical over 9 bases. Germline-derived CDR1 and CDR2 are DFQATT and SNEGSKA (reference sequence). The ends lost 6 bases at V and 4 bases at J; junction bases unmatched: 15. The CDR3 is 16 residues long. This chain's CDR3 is CSAHRGRRSQGTEAFF. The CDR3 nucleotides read TGCAGTGCCCACAGGGGGCGCCGTAGTCAGGGCACTGAAGCTTTCTTT.

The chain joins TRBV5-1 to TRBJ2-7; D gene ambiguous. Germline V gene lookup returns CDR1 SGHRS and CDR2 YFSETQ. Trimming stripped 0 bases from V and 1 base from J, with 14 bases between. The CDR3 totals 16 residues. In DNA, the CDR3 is TGCGCCAGCAGCTTGGGGGGTGCTGCTCTATCCTACGAGCAGTACTTC. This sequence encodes CASSLGGAALSYEQYF.

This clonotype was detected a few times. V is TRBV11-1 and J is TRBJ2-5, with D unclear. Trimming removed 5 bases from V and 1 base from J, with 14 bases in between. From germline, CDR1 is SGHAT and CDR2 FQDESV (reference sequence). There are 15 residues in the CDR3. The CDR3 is CASSVGPTVQETQYF. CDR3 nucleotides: TGTGCCAGCAGCGTCGGCCCCACAGTCCAAGAGACCCAGTACTTC.

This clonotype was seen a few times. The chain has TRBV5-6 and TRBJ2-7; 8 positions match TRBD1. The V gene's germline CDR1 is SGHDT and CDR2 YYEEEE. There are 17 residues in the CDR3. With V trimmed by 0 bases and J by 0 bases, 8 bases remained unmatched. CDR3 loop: CASSLALQGVSSYEQYF. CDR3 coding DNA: TGTGCCAGCAGCTTGGCGCTACAGGGGGTCTCCTCCTACGAGCAGTACTTC.

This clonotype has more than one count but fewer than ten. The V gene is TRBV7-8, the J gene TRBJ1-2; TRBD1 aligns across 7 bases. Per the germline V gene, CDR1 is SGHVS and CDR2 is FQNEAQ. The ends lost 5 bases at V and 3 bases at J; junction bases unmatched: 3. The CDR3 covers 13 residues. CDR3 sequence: CASSDGQDYGYTF. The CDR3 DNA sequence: TGTGCCAGCAGCGATGGACAGGACTATGGCTACACCTTC.

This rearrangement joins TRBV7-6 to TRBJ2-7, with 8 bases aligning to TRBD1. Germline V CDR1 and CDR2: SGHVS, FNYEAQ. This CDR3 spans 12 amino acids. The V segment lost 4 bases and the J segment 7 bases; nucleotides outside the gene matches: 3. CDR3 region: CASSSRGREQYF. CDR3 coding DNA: TGTGCCAGCAGCTCCAGGGGGCGTGAGCAGTACTTC.

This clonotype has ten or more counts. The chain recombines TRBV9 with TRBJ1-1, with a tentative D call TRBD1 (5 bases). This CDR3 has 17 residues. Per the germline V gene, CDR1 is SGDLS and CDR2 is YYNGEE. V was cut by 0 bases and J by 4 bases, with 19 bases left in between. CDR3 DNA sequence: TGTGCCAGCAGCGTAGCTAAGGAGGGGCTAAGGACCACTGAAGCTTTCTTT. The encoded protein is CASSVAKEGLRTTEAFF.

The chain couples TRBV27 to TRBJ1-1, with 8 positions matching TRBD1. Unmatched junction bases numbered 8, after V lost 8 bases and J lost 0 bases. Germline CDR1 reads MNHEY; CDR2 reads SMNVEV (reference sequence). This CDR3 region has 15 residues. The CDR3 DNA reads TGTGCCAGCTCTAGGGACAGGAAGATGAACACTGAAGCTTTCTTT. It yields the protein CASSRDRKMNTEAFF.

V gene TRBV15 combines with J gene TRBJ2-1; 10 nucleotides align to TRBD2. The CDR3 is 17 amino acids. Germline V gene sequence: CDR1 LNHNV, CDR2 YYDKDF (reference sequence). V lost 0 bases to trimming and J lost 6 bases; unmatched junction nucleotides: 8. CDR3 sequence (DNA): TGTGCCACCAGCAGAGATCAGGTAGCGGGGGGTCCCAATGAGCAGTTCTTC. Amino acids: CATSRDQVAGGPNEQFF.

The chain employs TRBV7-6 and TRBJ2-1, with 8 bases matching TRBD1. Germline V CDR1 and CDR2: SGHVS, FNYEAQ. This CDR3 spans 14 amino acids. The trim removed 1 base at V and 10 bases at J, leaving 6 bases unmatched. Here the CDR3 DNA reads TGTGCCAGCAGCTTAGAAAGGACAGGGCGGGAGCAGTTCTTC. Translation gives CASSLERTGREQFF.